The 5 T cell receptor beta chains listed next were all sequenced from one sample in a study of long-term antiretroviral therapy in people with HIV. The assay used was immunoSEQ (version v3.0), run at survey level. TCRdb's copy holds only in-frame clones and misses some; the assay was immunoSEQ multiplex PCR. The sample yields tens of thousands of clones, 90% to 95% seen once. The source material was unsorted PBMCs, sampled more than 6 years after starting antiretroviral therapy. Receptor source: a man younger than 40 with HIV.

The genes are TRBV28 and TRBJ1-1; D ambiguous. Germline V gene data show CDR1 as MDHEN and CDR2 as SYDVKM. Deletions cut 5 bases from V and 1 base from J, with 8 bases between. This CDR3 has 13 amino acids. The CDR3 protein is CASSQVANTEAFF. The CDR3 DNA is TGTGCCAGCAGTCAGGTCGCGAACACTGAAGCTTTCTTT.

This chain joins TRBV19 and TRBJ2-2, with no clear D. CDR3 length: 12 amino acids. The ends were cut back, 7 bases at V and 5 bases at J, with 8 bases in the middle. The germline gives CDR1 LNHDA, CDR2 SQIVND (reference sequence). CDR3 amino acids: CASMVDTGELFF. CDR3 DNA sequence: TGTGCCAGTATGGTGGATACCGGGGAGCTGTTTTTT.

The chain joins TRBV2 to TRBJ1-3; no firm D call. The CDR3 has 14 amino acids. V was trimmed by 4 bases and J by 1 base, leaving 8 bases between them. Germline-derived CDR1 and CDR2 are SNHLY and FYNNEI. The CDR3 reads CASSVRQSGNTIYF. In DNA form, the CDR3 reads TGTGCCAGCAGTGTAAGGCAGTCTGGAAACACCATATATTTT.

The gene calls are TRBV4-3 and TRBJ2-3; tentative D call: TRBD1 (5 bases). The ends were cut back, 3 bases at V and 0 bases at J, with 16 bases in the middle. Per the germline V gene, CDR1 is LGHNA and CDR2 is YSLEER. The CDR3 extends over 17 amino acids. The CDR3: CASSQFGGATSTDTQYF. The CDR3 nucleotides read TGCGCCAGCAGCCAGTTTGGTGGGGCGACTAGCACAGATACGCAGTATTTT.

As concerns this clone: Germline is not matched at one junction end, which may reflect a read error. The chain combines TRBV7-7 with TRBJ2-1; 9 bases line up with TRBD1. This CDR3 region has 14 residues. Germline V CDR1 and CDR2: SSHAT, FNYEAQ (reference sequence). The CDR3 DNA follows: TGTGCTAGCAGCTCCGGACAGGGGAACAATGAGCAGTTCTTC. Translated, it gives CASSSGQGNNEQFF.